This TCR beta chain originates from a study of PD-1 blockade in classical Hodgkin lymphoma. Whole-study results and caveats: The study found that TCR diversity rose significantly by C4D1 in CD4+ but not CD8+ cells.

The time point was: cycle 4 day 1 (C4D1), after less than seven weeks of nivolumab. After autologous stem cell transplantation all patients relapsed, and prior brentuximab vedotin exposure differed between cohorts. This clone was found a few times. Its target is unknown. Data came from immunoSEQ multiplex PCR; TCRdb stores just in-frame clones and leaves some out. The data contain around 50,000 clones, 65% to 80% of them singletons. Sequences were derived from peripheral blood mononuclear cells (PBMCs), sampled before the fourth cycle of nivolumab. The sequence was obtained from a human donor with classical Hodgkin lymphoma.

CDR3 sequence reads: CASSGNWGTDTQYF. The CDR3 nucleotides read TGTGCCAGCAGTGGCAACTGGGGCACAGATACGCAGTATTTT. This chain joins TRBV6-1 and TRBJ2-3, with D unresolved. Germline values: CDR1 MNHNS, CDR2 SASEGT. The CDR3 runs 14 residues. Trimming removed 4 bases from V and 1 base from J, with 9 bases in between.